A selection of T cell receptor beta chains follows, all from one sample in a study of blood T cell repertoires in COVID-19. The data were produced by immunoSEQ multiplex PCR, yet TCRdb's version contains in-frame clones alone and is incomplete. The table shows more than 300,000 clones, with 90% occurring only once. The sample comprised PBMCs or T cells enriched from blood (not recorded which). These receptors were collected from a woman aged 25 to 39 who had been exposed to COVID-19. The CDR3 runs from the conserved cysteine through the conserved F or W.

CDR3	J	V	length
CASSIERQGLYQPQHF	TRBJ1-5	TRBV19	16
CASSLSPQVYGYTF	TRBJ1-2	TRBV27	14
CASSSDSTGNEQFF	TRBJ2-1	TRBV11-2	14
CASSPPGRGEKLFF	TRBJ1-4	TRBV7-8	14
CASAGSFSYEQYF	TRBJ2-7	TRBV5-1	13
CASSTGRLKLFF	TRBJ1-4	TRBV6-5	12
CAISEGELLLANEQFF	TRBJ2-1	TRBV10-3	16
CASSLTANYGYTF	TRBJ1-2	TRBV11-2	13
CASSVGPGTTYEQYF	TRBJ2-7	TRBV9	15
CASSLIVAGEQYF	TRBJ2-7	TRBV7-8	13
CASSLLGVYSYEQYF	TRBJ2-7	TRBV7-9	15
CASSRSWTGEETQYF	TRBJ2-5	TRBV18	15
CASSQSRQRRPYEQYF	TRBJ2-7	TRBV4-1	16
CASSQGPGQGMGGYTF	TRBJ1-2	TRBV3-1/TRBV3-2	16
CASSQDRGRAGNTIYF	TRBJ1-3	TRBV4-3	16
CASTLRTGSDEKLFF	TRBJ1-4	TRBV19	15